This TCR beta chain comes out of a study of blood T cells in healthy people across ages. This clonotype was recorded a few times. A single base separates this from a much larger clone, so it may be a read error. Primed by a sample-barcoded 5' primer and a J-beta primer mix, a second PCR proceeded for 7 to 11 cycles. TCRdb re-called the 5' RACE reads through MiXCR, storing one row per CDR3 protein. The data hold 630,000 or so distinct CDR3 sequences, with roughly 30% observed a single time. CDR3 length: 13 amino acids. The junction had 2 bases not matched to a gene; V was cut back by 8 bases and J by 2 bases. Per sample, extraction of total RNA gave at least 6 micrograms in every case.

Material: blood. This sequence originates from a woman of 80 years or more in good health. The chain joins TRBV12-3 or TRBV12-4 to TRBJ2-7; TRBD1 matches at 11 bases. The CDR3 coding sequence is TGTGCCAGCGGGGGACAGGGGGCCTACGAGCAGTACTTC. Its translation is CASGGQGAYEQYF.